This T cell receptor (beta chain) was captured by sequencing in a study of T cell clones after liver transplantation. Study details: As an antigen-independent comparator, third-party-reactive TCRbeta sequences came from pre-transplant mixed lymphocyte reactions.

To note about this clone: Its target is unknown.

This table comes from immunoSEQ multiplex PCR, and its TCRdb copy is limited to in-frame clones, with some not included. The table lists 68,000 or so clones, 80% to 95% of them singletons. The CDR3 totals 16 residues. CDR1 is LGHNA and CDR2 is YNFKEQ in the germline V gene. V was clipped by 1 base and J by 4 bases, with 13 bases between them. Overall study results and limits: Compared with third party-reactive sequences, donor-reactive ones declined more, independent of withdrawal success.

This clonotype was sampled from a human patient who received a liver transplant. Some T cells here may be from the graft donor. This sample comprised CD4+ T cells from blood, obtained less than 26 months after liver transplant. The V gene is TRBV4-2, the J gene TRBJ1-4; perhaps TRBD1 as D (6 bases). CDR3 protein: CASSQATGQNNEKLFF. CDR3 bases: TGTGCCAGCAGCCAAGCCACAGGGCAGAATAATGAAAAACTGTTTTTT.